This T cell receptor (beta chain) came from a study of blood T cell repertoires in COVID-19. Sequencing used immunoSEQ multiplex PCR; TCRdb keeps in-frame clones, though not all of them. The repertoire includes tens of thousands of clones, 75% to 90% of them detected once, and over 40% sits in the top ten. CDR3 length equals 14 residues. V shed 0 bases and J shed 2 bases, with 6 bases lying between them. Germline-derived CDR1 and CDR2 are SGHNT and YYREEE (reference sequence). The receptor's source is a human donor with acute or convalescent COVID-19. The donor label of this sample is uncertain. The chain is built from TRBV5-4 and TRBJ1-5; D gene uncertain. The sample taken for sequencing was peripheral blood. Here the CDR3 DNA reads TGTGCCAGCAGCTTGGGCGGGGGCAATCAGCCCCAGCATTTT. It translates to CASSLGGGNQPQHF.